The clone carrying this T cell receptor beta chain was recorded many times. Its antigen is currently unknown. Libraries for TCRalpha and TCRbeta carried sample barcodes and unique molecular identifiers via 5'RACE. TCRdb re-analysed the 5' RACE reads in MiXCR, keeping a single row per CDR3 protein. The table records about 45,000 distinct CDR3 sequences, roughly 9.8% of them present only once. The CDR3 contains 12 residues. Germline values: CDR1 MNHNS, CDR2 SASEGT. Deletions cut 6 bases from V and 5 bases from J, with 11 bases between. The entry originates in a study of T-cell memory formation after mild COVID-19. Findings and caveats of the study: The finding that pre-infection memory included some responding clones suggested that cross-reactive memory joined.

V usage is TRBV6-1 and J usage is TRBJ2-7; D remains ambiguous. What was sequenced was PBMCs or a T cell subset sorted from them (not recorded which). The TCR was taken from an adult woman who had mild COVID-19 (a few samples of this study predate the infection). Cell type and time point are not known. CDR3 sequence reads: CASRPVAHEQYF. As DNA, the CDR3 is TGTGCCAGCAGACCAGTGGCCCACGAGCAGTACTTC.